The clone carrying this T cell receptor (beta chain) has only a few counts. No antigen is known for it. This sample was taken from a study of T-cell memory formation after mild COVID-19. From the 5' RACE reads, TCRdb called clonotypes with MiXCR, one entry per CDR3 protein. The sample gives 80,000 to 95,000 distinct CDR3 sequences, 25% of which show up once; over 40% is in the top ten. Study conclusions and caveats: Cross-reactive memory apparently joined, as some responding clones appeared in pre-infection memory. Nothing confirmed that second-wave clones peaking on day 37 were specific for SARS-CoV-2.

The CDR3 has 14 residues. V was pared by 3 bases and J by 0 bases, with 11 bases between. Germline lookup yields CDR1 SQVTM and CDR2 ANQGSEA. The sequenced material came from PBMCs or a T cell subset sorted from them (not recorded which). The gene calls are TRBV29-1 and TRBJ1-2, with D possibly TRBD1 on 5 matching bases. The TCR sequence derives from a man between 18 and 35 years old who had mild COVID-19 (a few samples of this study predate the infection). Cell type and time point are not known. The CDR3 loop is CSVDGDGSNYGYTF. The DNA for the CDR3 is TGCAGCGTTGATGGGGACGGGTCTAACTATGGCTACACCTTC.